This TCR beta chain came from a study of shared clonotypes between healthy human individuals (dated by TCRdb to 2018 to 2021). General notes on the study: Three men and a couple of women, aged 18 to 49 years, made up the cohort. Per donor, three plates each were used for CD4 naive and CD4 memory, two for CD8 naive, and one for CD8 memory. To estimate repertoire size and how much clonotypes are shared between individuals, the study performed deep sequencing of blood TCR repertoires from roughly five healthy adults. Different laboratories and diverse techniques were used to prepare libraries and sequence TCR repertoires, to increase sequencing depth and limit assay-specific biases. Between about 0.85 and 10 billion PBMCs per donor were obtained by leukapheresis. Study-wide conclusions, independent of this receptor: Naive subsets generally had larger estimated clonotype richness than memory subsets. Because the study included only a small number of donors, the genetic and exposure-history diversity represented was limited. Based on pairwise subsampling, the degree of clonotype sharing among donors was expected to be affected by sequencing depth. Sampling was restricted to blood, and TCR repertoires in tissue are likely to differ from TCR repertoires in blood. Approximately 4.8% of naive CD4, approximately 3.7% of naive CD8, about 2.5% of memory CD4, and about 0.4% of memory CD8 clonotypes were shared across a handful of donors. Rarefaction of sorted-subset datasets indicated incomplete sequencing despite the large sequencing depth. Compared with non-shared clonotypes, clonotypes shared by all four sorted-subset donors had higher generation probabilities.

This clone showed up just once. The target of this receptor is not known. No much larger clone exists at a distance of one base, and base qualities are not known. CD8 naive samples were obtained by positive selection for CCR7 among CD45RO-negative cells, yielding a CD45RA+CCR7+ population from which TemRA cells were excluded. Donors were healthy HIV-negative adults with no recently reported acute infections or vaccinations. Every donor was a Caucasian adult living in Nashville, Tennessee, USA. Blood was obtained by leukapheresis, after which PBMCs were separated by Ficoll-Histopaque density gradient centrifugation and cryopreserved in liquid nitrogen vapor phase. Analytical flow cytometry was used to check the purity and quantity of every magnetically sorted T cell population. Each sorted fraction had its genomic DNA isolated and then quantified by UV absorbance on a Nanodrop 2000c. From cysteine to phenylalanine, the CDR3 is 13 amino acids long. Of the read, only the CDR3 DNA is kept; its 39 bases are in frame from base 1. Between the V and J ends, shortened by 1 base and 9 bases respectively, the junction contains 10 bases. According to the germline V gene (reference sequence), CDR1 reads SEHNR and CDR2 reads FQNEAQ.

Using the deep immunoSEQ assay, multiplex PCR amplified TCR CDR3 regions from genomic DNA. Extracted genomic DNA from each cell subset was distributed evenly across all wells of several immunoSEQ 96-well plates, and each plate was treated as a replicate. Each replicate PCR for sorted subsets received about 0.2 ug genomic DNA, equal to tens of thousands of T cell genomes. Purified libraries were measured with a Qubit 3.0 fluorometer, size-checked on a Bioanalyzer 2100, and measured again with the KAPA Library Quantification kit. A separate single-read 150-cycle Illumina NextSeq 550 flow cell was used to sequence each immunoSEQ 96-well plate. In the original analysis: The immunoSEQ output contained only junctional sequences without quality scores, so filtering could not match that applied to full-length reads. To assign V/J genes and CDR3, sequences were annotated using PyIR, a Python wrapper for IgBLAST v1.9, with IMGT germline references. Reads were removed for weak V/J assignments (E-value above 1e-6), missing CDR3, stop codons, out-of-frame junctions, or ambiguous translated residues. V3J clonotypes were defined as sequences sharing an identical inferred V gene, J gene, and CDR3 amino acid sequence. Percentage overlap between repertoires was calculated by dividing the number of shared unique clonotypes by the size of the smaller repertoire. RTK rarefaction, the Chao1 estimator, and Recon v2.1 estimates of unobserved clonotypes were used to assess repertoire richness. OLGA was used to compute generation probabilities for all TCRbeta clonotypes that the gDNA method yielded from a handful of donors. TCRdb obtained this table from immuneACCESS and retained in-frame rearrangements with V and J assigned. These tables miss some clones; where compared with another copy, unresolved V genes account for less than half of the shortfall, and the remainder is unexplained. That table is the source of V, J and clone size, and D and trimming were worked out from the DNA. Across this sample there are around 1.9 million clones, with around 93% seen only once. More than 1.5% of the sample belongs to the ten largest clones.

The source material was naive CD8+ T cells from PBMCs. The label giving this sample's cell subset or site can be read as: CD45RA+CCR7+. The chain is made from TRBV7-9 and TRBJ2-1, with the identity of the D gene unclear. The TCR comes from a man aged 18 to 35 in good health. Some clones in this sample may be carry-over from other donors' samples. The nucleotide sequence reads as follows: TGTGCCAGCAGCTTAGTATCCGGCCCTGAGCAGTTCTTC. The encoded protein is CASSLVSGPEQFF. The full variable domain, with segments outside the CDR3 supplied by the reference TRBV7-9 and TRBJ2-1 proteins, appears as DTGVSQNPRHKITKRGQNVTFRCDPISEHNRLYWYRQTLGQGPEFLTYFQNEAQLEKSRLLSDRFSAERPKGSFSTLEIQRTEQGDSAMYLCASSLVSGPEQFFGPGTRLTVL.